The rows below give T cell receptor beta chains drawn from one sample of a study of T-cell reconstitution after alpha-beta-depleted transplantation in children. Using its own MiXCR run on the PCR reads, TCRdb lists one record per CDR3 protein. Of 610,000 or so distinct CDR3 sequences in the sample, over 25% are singletons; the top ten hold under 45%. The starting material was PBMCs, obtained before TCRalphabeta/CD19-depleted stem cell transplant. The receptor source for this set is a boy in the first two years of life with Wiskott-Aldrich syndrome, due to receive a stem cell transplant. Each CDR3 is given with its conserved first and last residue. The D gene is left open where the match is weak. A clone size is listed for some rows: how often the clone was seen (once, few, many), or a class if it is expanded.

CDR3aa | CDR3nt | v_gene | len | d_gene | j_gene | abundance
CASRQTPSFNQPQHF | TGTGCCAGCAGACAGACACCTAGCTTCAATCAGCCCCAGCATTTT | TRBV7-2 | 15 | NA | TRBJ1-5 | few
CASSQAGLAGQETQYF | TGTGCCAGCAGCCAAGCGGGACTAGCGGGGCAAGAGACCCAGTACTTC | TRBV3-1 | 16 | TRBD2 | TRBJ2-5 | NA
CASSLEAGGVSGELFF | TGCGCCAGCAGCTTGGAAGCGGGAGGGGTCTCCGGGGAGCTGTTTTTT | TRBV5-1 | 16 | TRBD2 | TRBJ2-2 | NA
CASSWGSVGEQFF | TGTGCCAGCAGCTGGGGAAGTGTAGGTGAGCAGTTCTTC | TRBV7-2 | 13 | NA | TRBJ2-1 | few
CASSQDPLAGYEQFF | TGTGCCAGCAGCCAAGATCCACTAGCGGGATATGAGCAGTTCTTC | TRBV3-1 | 15 | TRBD2 | TRBJ2-1 | many
CASSLGLGDNEQFF | TGTGCCAGCAGTTTGGGGTTGGGAGACAATGAGCAGTTCTTC | TRBV12-3/TRBV12-4 | 14 | NA | TRBJ2-1 | few
CASSHSSGSYEQYF | TGCGCCAGCAGCCATTCTAGCGGCTCCTACGAGCAGTACTTC | TRBV5-1 | 14 | TRBD2 | TRBJ2-7 | few
CATSENTGKGSTDTQYF | TGTGCCACCAGTGAAAACACAGGGAAGGGGAGCACAGATACGCAGTATTTT | TRBV24-1 | 17 | NA | TRBJ2-3 | few
CASSLVSRLSGTDTQYF | TGCGCCAGCAGCTTGGTTTCTCGGCTTAGCGGCACAGATACGCAGTATTTT | TRBV5-1 | 17 | NA | TRBJ2-3 | NA
CASSFYPGIAGQETQYF | TGTGCCAGCAGTTTCTATCCTGGGATAGCGGGGCAAGAGACCCAGTACTTC | TRBV27 | 17 | TRBD2 | TRBJ2-5 | NA
CASSTQGGSGETQYF | TGTGCCAGCAGCACACAAGGGGGATCGGGAGAGACCCAGTACTTC | TRBV6-2/TRBV6-3 | 15 | NA | TRBJ2-5 | NA
CASSRGPQVTSTDTQYF | TGTGCCAGCAGCCGGGGGCCCCAGGTTACTAGCACAGATACGCAGTATTTT | TRBV7-2 | 17 | NA | TRBJ2-3 | few
CASSLIGVGSYEQYF | TGTGCCAGCAGTTTAATTGGGGTTGGTTCCTACGAGCAGTACTTC | TRBV28 | 15 | NA | TRBJ2-7 | NA
CASSSGILTVETQYF | TGTGCCAGCAGTTCCGGGATTCTAACAGTGGAGACCCAGTACTTC | TRBV2 | 15 | NA | TRBJ2-5 | NA
CASSLAEASGQFF | TGTGCCAGCAGCTTAGCGGAGGCGTCCGGGCAGTTCTTC | TRBV7-2 | 13 | NA | TRBJ2-1 | few
CASSEALRQVF | TGTGCCAGCAGTGAAGCGCTTCGTCAGGTTTTT | TRBV6-1 | 11 | NA | TRBJ1-1 | few
CASSYRTGNSPLHF | TGTGCCAGCAGTTACCGGACAGGGAATTCACCCCTCCACTTT | TRBV6-5 | 14 | TRBD1 | TRBJ1-6 | NA
CASSLEVVWAAHQPQHF | TGTGCCAGCAGCTTAGAAGTCGTGTGGGCAGCCCATCAGCCCCAGCATTTT | TRBV7-8 | 17 | NA | TRBJ1-5 | once
CSVHGGRGEQYF | TGCAGCGTCCACGGGGGCAGGGGGGAGCAGTACTTC | TRBV29-1 | 12 | NA | TRBJ2-7 | many
CASSEAVAYSETQYF | TGTGCCAGCAGTGAAGCTGTTGCCTATTCAGAGACCCAGTACTTC | TRBV6-1 | 15 | NA | TRBJ2-5 | NA
CASSVLTSSEQYF | TGCGCCAGCAGCGTCCTGACTAGCTCCGAGCAGTACTTC | TRBV5-1 | 13 | TRBD2 | TRBJ2-7 | NA
CASSLKGFWLAGDLNEQFF | TGTGCCAGCAGCTTAAAGGGATTCTGGCTAGCGGGAGATCTGAATGAGCAGTTCTTC | TRBV7-8 | 19 | TRBD2 | TRBJ2-1 | few
CASSQDRADTDTQYF | TGCGCCAGCAGCCAGGACAGGGCGGACACAGATACGCAGTATTTT | TRBV5-1 | 15 | TRBD1 | TRBJ2-3 | few
CATSRKDGYNEQFF | TGTGCCACCAGCAGGAAGGACGGGTACAATGAGCAGTTCTTC | TRBV15 | 14 | NA | TRBJ2-1 | NA
CASSFPAGGHGEQFF | TGTGCCAGCAGCTTCCCAGCGGGAGGGCATGGTGAGCAGTTCTTC | TRBV11-3 | 15 | TRBD2 | TRBJ2-1 | NA
CSAREAGNYGTDTQYF | TGCAGTGCTAGGGAAGCGGGAAATTACGGCACAGATACGCAGTATTTT | TRBV20-1 | 16 | TRBD2 | TRBJ2-3 | few
CASSPSGRRSSYNEQFF | TGTGCCAGCAGCCCCAGCGGGAGGCGAAGCTCCTACAATGAGCAGTTCTTC | TRBV9 | 17 | TRBD2 | TRBJ2-1 | NA
CASSYSGSYEQYF | TGTGCCAGCAGTTACTCGGGCTCCTACGAGCAGTACTTC | TRBV6-6 | 13 | NA | TRBJ2-7 | many
CASSQGDILYEQYF | TGCGCCAGCAGCCAAGGGGACATCCTCTACGAGCAGTACTTC | TRBV4-1 | 14 | NA | TRBJ2-7 | NA
CSARGAGEGTDTQYF | TGCAGTGCTAGAGGAGCGGGAGAGGGGACAGATACGCAGTATTTT | TRBV20-1 | 15 | TRBD2 | TRBJ2-3 | NA
CASSYWGSPLNEQFF | TGTGCCAGCAGTTACTGGGGGTCTCCTCTTAATGAGCAGTTCTTC | TRBV6-2/TRBV6-3 | 15 | NA | TRBJ2-1 | few
CASSLNGQGQGPQHF | TGTGCCAGCAGCCTCAACGGACAGGGACAGGGGCCCCAGCATTTT | TRBV12-3/TRBV12-4 | 15 | TRBD1 | TRBJ1-5 | NA
CASSEVPGWNEKLFF | TGTGCCAGCAGTGAAGTCCCGGGGTGGAATGAAAAACTGTTTTTT | TRBV2 | 15 | NA | TRBJ1-4 | NA